Reported below is one T cell receptor (beta chain). Only one count was recorded for this clone. The target of this receptor is not known. No clone much larger than this one lies a single base away; base qualities are absent. This sample is drawn from a study of OX40 agonist ivuxolimab in advanced cancers. About the study as a whole: Ivuxolimab was a fully human IgG2 agonistic monoclonal antibody targeting the costimulatory receptor OX40 (CD134). The purpose of peripheral TCRbeta sequencing was to test whether ivuxolimab changed TCR sequence diversity and led to clonal T-cell expansion. Intravenous ivuxolimab was administered to patients every 2 weeks at six dose levels: 0.01, 0.1, 0.3, 1.5, 3 and 10 mg/kg. Partial responses were achieved by three dose-escalation patients, of whom one had hepatocellular carcinoma and two had cutaneous melanoma. Of the roughly 52 dose-escalation patients, hepatocellular carcinoma was present in roughly 19, melanoma in approximately 15, renal cell carcinoma in 9 and head and neck cancer in 9. Prior anti-PD-1, anti-PD-L1 or anti-CTLA-4 therapy was permitted, and approximately 40% of dose-escalation patients had received checkpoint inhibitors. The paper covers the monotherapy dose-escalation part of the phase I ivuxolimab trial, which included N ≈ 50 patients. In the dose-escalation cohort, 70% to 90% of patients were male, and the mean age was approximately 60 years with a range of roughly 20 to 80. Overall study results and their limits: After ivuxolimab, expanded clones were on average more numerous among CD8+ T cells than among CD4+ T cells. The antigen specificity of the peripheral T cells that underwent clonal expansion was not determined. Low levels of normalized T-cell clonal expansion were also shown by some nonresponding patients. At doses of 0.1 to 3.0 mg/kg, clonal expansion of both CD4+ and CD8+ blood T cells was observed from baseline to week 6. In the 0.1-3.0 mg/kg groups, partial responders had among the lowest normalized peripheral clonal expansion, particularly in CD8+ T cells.

To sequence the TCRbeta CDR3 region, genomic DNA was isolated from the sorted cells. The immunoSEQ Assay was used for sequencing of TCRbeta CDR3 regions. TCRdb took this table from immuneACCESS and kept in-frame rearrangements with V and J called. Such tables lack part of the clones; where checked against another copy, unresolved V genes explain under half of the gap, and the rest is unexplained. Within this sample are 70,000 or so clones, with roughly 90% of them counted one time only. The ten most abundant clones make up less than 0.3% of the sample. The CDR3 starts with the cysteine, ends with the phenylalanine, and has 14 residues. Here the CDR3 DNA is all that survives: 42 bases in frame from base 1. V and J are truncated by 4 bases and 5 bases respectively, leaving an intervening sequence of 15 bases. The germline V gene yields SGHRS for CDR1 and YFSETQ for CDR2. The trial excluded patients who had a history of autoimmune disease or were on systemic immunosuppression. Peripheral blood for TCR sequencing was collected from all dose cohorts at baseline, on cycle 4 day 1, and on cycle 7 day 1. The samples were drawn from a first-in-human, open-label, multicenter phase I dose-escalation trial of ivuxolimab. Adults with locally advanced or metastatic head and neck squamous cell, hepatocellular, melanoma or renal cell carcinoma were enrolled in the trial. Before TCR sequencing, CD4+ T cells and CD8+ T cells from peripheral blood were sorted into separate populations.

In this chain, TRBV5-1 is recombined with TRBJ2-5; the D gene is possibly TRBD1 or TRBD2, each agreeing over 5 bases. This specimen consisted of CD4+ or CD8+ T cells sorted from blood, obtained in a trial of the OX40 agonist ivuxolimab. This receptor was obtained from an adult with an advanced solid tumor such as melanoma, head and neck, liver or kidney cancer. The CDR3 reads as follows: CASSPGTEGETQYF. In nucleotide form, the sequence is TGCGCCAGCAGCCCAGGGACCGAAGGCGAGACCCAGTACTTC.